These 10 T cell receptor beta chains were sequenced from one sample in a study of T-cell memory formation after mild COVID-19. TCRdb processed the 5' RACE reads anew with MiXCR; each CDR3 protein has one entry. The table records about 200,000 distinct CDR3 sequences, about 9.2% of them present only once. The sequenced material came from PBMCs or a T cell subset sorted from them (not recorded which). These receptors were obtained from a man aged 18 to 30 who had mild COVID-19 (a few samples of this study predate the infection). Cell type and time point are not known.

Only a few counts were recorded for this clonotype. This chain links TRBV7-9 with TRBJ1-2; D is possibly TRBD1 (6 bases). V lost 5 bases, J lost 2 bases, and 12 bases lay in between. CDR3 length: 14 amino acids. CDR1 and CDR2 (germline): SEHNR, FQNEAQ (reference sequence). CDR3 protein: CASSRTGRNYGYTF. As DNA, the CDR3 is TGTGCCAGCAGCCGCACAGGGAGAAACTATGGCTACACCTTC. Variable domain in full (rest from reference TRBV7-9 and TRBJ1-2): DTGVSQNPRHKITKRGQNVTFRCDPISEHNRLYWYRQTLGQGPEFLTYFQNEAQLEKSRLLSDRFSAERPKGSFSTLEIQRTEQGDSAMYLCASSRTGRNYGYTFGSGTRLTVV.

This clonotype was detected a few times. For the CDR3, the DNA is TGTGCCAGCAGCTTAGAACCGCAAACCTCTGGGGCCAACGTCCTGACTTTC. It translates to CASSLEPQTSGANVLTF. The chain combines TRBV7-6 with TRBJ2-6; D is uncertain. CDR3 length: 17 amino acids. Germline V gives CDR1 SGHVS, CDR2 FNYEAQ. V was cut by 1 base and J by 0 bases, with 10 bases left in between. Looking up the rest from reference TRBV7-6 and TRBJ2-6 gives the full variable domain: GAGVSQSPRYKVTKRGQDVALRCDPISGHVSLYWYRQALGQGPEFLTYFNYEAQQDKSGLPNDRFSAERPEGSISTLTIQRTEQRDSAMYRCASSLEPQTSGANVLTFGAGSRLTVL.

The chain is built from TRBV7-3 and TRBJ2-3, with 8 bases that match TRBD1. The J segment lost 5 bases and the V segment lost 3 bases, leaving 10 bases of the junction unmatched. The CDR3 has 16 amino acids. Germline-derived CDR1 and CDR2 are SGHTA and FQGTGA. The CDR3 protein is CASSLVGQGERDTQYF. The CDR3 region has the DNA TGTGCCAGCAGCTTGGTAGGACAGGGTGAGAGAGATACGCAGTATTTT.

V gene TRBV9 combines with J gene TRBJ1-2, with TRBD1 identical over 7 bases. The V gene's germline CDR1 is SGDLS and CDR2 YYNGEE. The CDR3 is 13 residues long. V was clipped by 3 bases and J by 10 bases; unmatched bases: 9. This CDR3 reads CASSEGTVKSYTF. In DNA form, the CDR3 reads TGTGCCAGCAGCGAAGGGACAGTTAAGTCCTACACCTTC.

This clonotype was detected a few times. The chain joins TRBV4-1 to TRBJ1-5; weak D call: TRBD1 (6 bases). With 2 bases removed from V and 7 bases from J, the gap between germline ends came to 18 bases. Germline V lookup: CDR1 MGHRA, CDR2 YSYEKL. The CDR3 consists of 16 residues. The CDR3 nucleotides read TGCGCCAGCAGCCAACGTTCTGACAGGTCGGACCAGCCCCAGCATTTT. Amino acid sequence: CASSQRSDRSDQPQHF.

This clonotype was seen at least ten times. The chain couples TRBV5-1 to TRBJ2-4; a possible D gene is TRBD1 (7 bases). The V end was cut by 3 bases, the J end by 6 bases, with 16 bases between. The CDR3 extends over 15 amino acids. CDR1 and CDR2 from the germline V gene are SGHRS and YFSETQ. CDR3 DNA: TGCGCCAGCAGCTACCTTCAGGGGGGCAGAAACATTCAGTACTTC. Translation: CASSYLQGGRNIQYF.

This clonotype was counted ten times or more. The CDR3 spells CASSQARGNQPQHF. The CDR3 DNA follows: TGTGCCAGCTCACAGGCGCGGGGTAATCAGCCCCAGCATTTT. The chain carries TRBV18 and TRBJ1-5; D remains unclear. This CDR3 comprises 14 residues. V was clipped by 4 bases and J by 4 bases, with 11 bases between them. Germline V gene lookup returns CDR1 KGHSH and CDR2 LQKENI. Using reference TRBV18 and TRBJ1-5 for the parts outside the CDR3, the full variable domain is NAGVMQNPRHLVRRRGQEARLRCSPMKGHSHVYWYRQLPEEGLKFMVYLQKENIIDESGMPKERFSAEFPKEGPSILRIQQVVRGDSAAYFCASSQARGNQPQHFGDGTRLSIL.

The table lists this clonotype with a few counts. The chain combines TRBV7-2 with TRBJ2-1; 7 bases line up with TRBD1. Trimming removed 2 bases from V and 5 bases from J; junction bases left unmatched: 6. The CDR3 runs 15 residues. Germline CDR1 is SGHTA and CDR2 is FQGNSA. For the CDR3, the DNA is TGTGCCAGCAGCTTATTTGGACAGGCGAACAATGAGCAGTTCTTC. Translated: CASSLFGQANNEQFF.

This sequence joins TRBV7-2 and TRBJ2-3; tentative D call: TRBD2 (7 bases). Germline V gene data show CDR1 as SGHTA and CDR2 as FQGNSA. V lost 0 bases and J lost 4, with 11 bases in between. CDR3 length: 15 residues. The CDR3, as DNA: TGTGCCAGCAGCTTAGCGGGGGGGCCCGCAGATACGCAGTATTTT. Translation: CASSLAGGPADTQYF.

The table lists this clonotype with a few counts. The CDR3 loop reads CASSGLGAQPQHF. For the CDR3, the DNA is TGTGCCAGCAGTGGGCTGGGGGCTCAGCCCCAGCATTTT. V usage is TRBV25-1 and J usage is TRBJ1-5; D is possibly TRBD1 (6 bases). V was pared by 4 bases and J by 6 bases, with 10 bases between. The germline V gene has CDR1 MGHDK and CDR2 SYGVNS. This CDR3 has 13 amino acids.